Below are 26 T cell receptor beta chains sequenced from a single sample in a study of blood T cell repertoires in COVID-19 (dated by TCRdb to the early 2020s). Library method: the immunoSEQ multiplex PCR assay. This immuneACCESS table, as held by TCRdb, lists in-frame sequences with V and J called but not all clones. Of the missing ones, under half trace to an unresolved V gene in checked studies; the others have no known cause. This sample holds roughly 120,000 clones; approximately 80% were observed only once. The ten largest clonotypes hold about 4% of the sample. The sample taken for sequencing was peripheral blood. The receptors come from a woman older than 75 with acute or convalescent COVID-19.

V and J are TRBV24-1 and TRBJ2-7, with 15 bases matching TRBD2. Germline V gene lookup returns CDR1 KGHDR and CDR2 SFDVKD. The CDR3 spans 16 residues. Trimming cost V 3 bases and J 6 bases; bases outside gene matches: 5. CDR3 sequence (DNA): TGTGCCACCAGTGATACGGGACTAGCGGGAGGACGCGAGCAGTACTTC. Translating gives CATSDTGLAGGREQYF.

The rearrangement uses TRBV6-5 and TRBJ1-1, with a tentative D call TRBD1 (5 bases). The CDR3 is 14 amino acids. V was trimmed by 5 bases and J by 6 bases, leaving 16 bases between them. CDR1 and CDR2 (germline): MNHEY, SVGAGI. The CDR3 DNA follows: TGTGCCAGCAGTCCGTCGACCGCGGGGGCTGAAGCTTTCTTT. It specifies CASSPSTAGAEAFF.

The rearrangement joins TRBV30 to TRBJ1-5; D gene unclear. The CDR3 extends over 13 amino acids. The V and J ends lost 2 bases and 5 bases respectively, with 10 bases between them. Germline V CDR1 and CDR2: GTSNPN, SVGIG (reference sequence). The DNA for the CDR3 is TGTGCCTGGAGTAAGGACGGGGATCAGCCCCAGCATTTT. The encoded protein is CAWSKDGDQPQHF.

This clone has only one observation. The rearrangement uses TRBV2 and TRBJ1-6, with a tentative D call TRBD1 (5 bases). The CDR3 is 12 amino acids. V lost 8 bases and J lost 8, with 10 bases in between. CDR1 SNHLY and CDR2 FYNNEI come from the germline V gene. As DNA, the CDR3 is TGTGCCAGCCGGGGACTCCATTCACCCCTCCACTTT. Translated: CASRGLHSPLHF. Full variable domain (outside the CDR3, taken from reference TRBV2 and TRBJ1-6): EPEVTQTPSHQVTQMGQEVILRCVPISNHLYFYWYRQILGQKVEFLVSFYNNEISEKSEIFDDQFSVERPDGSNFTLKIRSTKLEDSAMYFCASRGLHSPLHFGNGTRLTVT.

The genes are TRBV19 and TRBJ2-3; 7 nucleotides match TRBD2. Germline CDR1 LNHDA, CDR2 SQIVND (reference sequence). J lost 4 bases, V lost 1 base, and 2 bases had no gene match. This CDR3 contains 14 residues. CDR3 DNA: TGTGCCAGTAGTATAGGTGGGGGGGCAGATACGCAGTATTTT. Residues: CASSIGGGADTQYF.

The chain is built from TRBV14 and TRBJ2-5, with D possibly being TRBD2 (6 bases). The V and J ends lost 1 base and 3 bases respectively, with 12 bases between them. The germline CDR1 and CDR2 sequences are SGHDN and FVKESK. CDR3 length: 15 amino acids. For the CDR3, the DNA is TGTGCCAGCAGCCAAGTGACTAGTCAAGAAGAGACCCAGTACTTC. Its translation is CASSQVTSQEETQYF.

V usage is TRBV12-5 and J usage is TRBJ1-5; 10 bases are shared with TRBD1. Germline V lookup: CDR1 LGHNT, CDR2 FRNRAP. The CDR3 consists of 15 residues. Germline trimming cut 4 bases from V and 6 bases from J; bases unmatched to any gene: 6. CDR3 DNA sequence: TGTGCTAGTGGTTCAGGACAGGGGGTTTCTCAGCCCCAGCATTTT. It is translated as CASGSGQGVSQPQHF.

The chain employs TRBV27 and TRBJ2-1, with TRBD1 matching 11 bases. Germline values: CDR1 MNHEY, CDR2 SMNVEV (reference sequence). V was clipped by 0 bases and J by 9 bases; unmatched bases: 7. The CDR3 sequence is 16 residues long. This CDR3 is CASSLSIPGTGGEQFF. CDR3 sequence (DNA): TGTGCCAGCAGTTTATCGATCCCCGGGACAGGGGGTGAGCAGTTCTTC.

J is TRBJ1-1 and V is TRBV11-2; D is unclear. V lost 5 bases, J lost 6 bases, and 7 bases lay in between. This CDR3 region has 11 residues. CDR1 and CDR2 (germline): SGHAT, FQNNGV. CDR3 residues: CASSRTSEAFF. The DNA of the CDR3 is TGTGCCAGCAGCCGTACTTCTGAAGCTTTCTTT.

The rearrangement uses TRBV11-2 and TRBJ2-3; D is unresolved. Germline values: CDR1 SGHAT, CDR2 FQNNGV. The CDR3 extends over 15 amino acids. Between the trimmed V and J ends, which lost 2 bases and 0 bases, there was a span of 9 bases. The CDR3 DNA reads TGTGCCAGCAGCTTACTACTCACTAGCACAGATACGCAGTATTTT. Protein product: CASSLLLTSTDTQYF.

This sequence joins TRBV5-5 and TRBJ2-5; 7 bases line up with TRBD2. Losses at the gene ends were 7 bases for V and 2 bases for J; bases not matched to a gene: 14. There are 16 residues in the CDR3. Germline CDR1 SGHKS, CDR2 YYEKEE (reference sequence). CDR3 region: CASEPQPRGVQETQYF. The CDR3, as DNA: TGTGCCAGCGAGCCCCAGCCCCGGGGGGTACAAGAGACCCAGTACTTC.

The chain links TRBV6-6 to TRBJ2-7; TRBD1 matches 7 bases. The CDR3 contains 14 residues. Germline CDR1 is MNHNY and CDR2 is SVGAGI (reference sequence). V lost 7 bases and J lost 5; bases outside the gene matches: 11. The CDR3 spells CASTPRETGDEQYF. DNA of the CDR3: TGTGCCAGCACCCCCCGAGAAACAGGGGACGAGCAGTACTTC.

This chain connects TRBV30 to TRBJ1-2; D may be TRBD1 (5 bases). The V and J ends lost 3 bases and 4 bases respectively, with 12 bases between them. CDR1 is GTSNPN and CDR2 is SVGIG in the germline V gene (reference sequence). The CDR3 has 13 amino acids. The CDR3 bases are TGTGCCTGGAGCAGGGTAACCTCCTATGGCTACACCTTC. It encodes CAWSRVTSYGYTF.

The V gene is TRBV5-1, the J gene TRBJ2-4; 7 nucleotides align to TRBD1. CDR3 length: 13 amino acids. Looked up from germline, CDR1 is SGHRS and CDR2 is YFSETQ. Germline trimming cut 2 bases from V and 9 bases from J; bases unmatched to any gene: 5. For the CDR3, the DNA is TGCGCCAGCAGCTTTGACTACAGGGGCATTCAGTACTTC. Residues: CASSFDYRGIQYF. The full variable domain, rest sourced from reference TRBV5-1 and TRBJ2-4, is KAGVTQTPRYLIKTRGQQVTLSCSPISGHRSVSWYQQTPGQGLQFLFEYFSETQRNKGNFPGRFSGRQFSNSRSEMNVSTLELGDSALYLCASSFDYRGIQYFGAGTRLSVL.

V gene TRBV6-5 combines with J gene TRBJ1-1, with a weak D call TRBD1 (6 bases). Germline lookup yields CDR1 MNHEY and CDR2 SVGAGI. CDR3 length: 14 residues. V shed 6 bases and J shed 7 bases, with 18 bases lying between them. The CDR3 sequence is CASSPSTGTGEAFF. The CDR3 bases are TGTGCCAGCAGCCCATCCACAGGGACGGGTGAAGCTTTCTTT.

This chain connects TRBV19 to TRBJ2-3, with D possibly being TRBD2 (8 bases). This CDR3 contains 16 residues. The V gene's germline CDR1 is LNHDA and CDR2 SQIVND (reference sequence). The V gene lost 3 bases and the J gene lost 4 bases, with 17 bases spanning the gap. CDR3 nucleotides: TGTGCCAGTAGTATCCCGGGGGGGGACAGCGCAGATACGCAGTATTTT. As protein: CASSIPGGDSADTQYF.

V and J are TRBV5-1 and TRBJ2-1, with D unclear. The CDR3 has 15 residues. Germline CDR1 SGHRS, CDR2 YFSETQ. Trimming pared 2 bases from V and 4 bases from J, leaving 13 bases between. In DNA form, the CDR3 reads TGCGCCAGCAGCTTTTACGGTAATTCTTACAATGAGCAGTTCTTC. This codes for CASSFYGNSYNEQFF.

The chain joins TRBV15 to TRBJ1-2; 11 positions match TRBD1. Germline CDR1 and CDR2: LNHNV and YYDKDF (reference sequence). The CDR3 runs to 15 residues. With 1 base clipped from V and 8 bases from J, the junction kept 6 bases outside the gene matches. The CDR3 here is CATSRVGQGVVGYTF. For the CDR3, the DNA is TGTGCCACCAGCAGAGTGGGACAGGGGGTCGTCGGCTACACCTTC.

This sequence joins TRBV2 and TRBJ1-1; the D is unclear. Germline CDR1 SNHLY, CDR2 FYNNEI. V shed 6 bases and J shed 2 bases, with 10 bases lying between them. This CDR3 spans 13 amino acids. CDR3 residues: CASSGDLNTEAFF. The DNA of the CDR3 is TGTGCCAGCAGCGGGGATTTAAACACTGAAGCTTTCTTT.

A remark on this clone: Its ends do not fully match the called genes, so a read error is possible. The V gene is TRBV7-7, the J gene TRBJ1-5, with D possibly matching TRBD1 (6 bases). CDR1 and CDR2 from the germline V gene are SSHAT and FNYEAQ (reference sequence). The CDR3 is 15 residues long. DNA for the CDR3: TGTGCTAGCAGCTCAAGGTCAAGGGGGACTCAGCCCCAGCATTTT. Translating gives CASSSRSRGTQPQHF.

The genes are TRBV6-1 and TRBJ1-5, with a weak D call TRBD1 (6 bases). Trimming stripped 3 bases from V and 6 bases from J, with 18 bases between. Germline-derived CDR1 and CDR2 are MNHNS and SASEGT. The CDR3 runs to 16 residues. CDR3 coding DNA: TGTGCCAGCAGTGACGAACGACGGCAGGGGAGTCAGCCCCAGCATTTT. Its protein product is CASSDERRQGSQPQHF.

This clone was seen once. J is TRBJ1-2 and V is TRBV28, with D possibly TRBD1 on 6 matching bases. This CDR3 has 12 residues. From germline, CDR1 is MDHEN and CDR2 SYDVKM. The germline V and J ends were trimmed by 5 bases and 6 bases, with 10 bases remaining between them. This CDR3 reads CASSLNRDGYTF. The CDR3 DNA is TGTGCCAGCAGTCTGAACAGGGATGGCTACACCTTC.

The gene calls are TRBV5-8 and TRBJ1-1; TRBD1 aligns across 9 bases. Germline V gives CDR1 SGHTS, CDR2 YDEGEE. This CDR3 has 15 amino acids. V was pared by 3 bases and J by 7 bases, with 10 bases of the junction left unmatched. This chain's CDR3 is CASSSFRDRANEAFF. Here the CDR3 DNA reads TGTGCCAGCAGCTCGTTCCGGGACAGGGCTAATGAAGCTTTCTTT. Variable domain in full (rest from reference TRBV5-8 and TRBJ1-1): EAGVTQSPTHLIKTRGQQATLRCSPISGHTSVYWYQQALGLGLQFLLWYDEGEERNRGNFPPRFSGRQFPNYSSELNVNALELEDSALYLCASSSFRDRANEAFFGQGTRLTVV.

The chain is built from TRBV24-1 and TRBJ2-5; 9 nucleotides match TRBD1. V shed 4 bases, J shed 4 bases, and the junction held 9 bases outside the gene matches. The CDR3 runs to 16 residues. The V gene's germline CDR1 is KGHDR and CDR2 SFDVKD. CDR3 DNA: TGTGCCACCAGTGACTCCAAACAGGGGGCACTAGAGACCCAGTACTTC. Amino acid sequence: CATSDSKQGALETQYF.

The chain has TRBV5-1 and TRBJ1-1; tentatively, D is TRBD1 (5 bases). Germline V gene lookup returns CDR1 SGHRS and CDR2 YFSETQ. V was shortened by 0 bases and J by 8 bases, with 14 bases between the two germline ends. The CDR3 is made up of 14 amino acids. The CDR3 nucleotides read TGCGCCAGCAGCTTGGAGGGATGGCAGGGCGAAGCTTTCTTT. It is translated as CASSLEGWQGEAFF.

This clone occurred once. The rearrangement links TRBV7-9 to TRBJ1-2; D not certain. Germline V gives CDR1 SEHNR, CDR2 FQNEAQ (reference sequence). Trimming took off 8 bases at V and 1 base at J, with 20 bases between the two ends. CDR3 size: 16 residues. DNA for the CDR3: TGTGCCAGCGCAAACGGCGCGGTCCGCGGTAACTATGGCTACACCTTC. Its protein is CASANGAVRGNYGYTF.